What follows are 27 T cell receptor beta chains derived from one specimen sequenced in a study of T cells after yellow fever vaccination (dated by TCRdb to the late 2010s). Preparation of the library involved 5' RACE. The sequencing machine was an Illumina NovaSeq 6000. The public reads were reprocessed in TCRdb via fastp at Q25 and MiXCR, keeping in-frame beta chains. Entries that share a CDR3 protein sequence are merged under the most common genes and DNA. The sample includes about 340,000 distinct CDR3 sequences, with 12% observed a single time. Roughly 3.1% of the sample rests with the top ten. This specimen's treatment or condition label, per the study, means: live attenuated yellow fever vaccine strain. The sequences come from CD4+ T cells sorted from PBMCs, collected 15 days after the yellow fever booster vaccination. The origin of the receptors is a man aged 18 to 29 who received the YFV17D yellow fever vaccine.

In this sample, this clonotype turned up a few times. The V and J genes are TRBV18 and TRBJ2-7; tentative D call: TRBD1 (5 bases). V lost 2 bases to trimming and J lost 12 bases, with 14 bases between them. Germline CDR1 KGHSH, CDR2 LQKENI. The CDR3 has 12 amino acids. The DNA for the CDR3 is TGTGCCAGCTCACCAGCGTCAGGGAAGTGGTACTTC. Amino acids: CASSPASGKWYF.

This chain uses TRBV3-1 with TRBJ2-5, with D possibly TRBD1 on 6 matching bases. The CDR3 is made up of 15 amino acids. With 4 bases removed from V and 2 bases from J, the gap between germline ends came to 14 bases. CDR1 is LGHDT, CDR2 YNNKEL, per germline (reference sequence). The CDR3 loop is CASSLLRTVQETQYF. The DNA of the CDR3 is TGTGCCAGCAGCCTTTTAAGGACAGTACAAGAGACCCAGTACTTC.

A few counts support this clonotype. The chain uses TRBV19 and TRBJ1-6; TRBD1 might be the D (6 bases). Per the germline V gene, CDR1 is LNHDA and CDR2 is SQIVND (reference sequence). The CDR3 spans 13 residues. Trimming left V 10 bases short and J 7 bases short, with 14 bases between. The DNA for the CDR3 is TGTGCCACCGGGGACACGAGAAATTCACCCCTCCACTTT. This sequence encodes CATGDTRNSPLHF.

This clonotype was detected only a few times. The rearrangement links TRBV19 to TRBJ1-5; D uncertain. Germline-derived CDR1 and CDR2 are LNHDA and SQIVND (reference sequence). The V and J ends lost 9 bases and 5 bases respectively, with 14 bases between them. The CDR3 consists of 13 residues. The CDR3 nucleotides read TGTGCCAGCTCCCCCATTCGAGATCAGCCCCAGCATTTT. Residues: CASSPIRDQPQHF.

This clonotype was observed a few times. The V gene is TRBV7-9, the J gene TRBJ2-1; TRBD1 matches at 11 bases. The germline gives CDR1 SEHNR, CDR2 FQNEAQ (reference sequence). CDR3 size: 14 residues. The V segment lost 1 base and the J segment 12 bases; nucleotides outside the gene matches: 5. CDR3 residues: CASSLGTGGGAQFF. DNA of the CDR3: TGTGCCAGCAGCTTAGGGACAGGGGGCGGTGCGCAGTTCTTC. Full variable domain (remainder filled in from reference TRBV7-9 and TRBJ2-1): DTGVSQNPRHKITKRGQNVTFRCDPISEHNRLYWYRQTLGQGPEFLTYFQNEAQLEKSRLLSDRFSAERPKGSFSTLEIQRTEQGDSAMYLCASSLGTGGGAQFFGPGTRLTVL.

This clonotype was seen only a few times. The chain has TRBV6-5 and TRBJ1-5; tentatively, D is TRBD1 (6 bases). The CDR3 loop spans 16 amino acids. V lost 4 bases and J 2 bases, leaving 15 bases between the germline ends. The germline CDR1 and CDR2 sequences are MNHEY and SVGAGI. The CDR3 spells CASSSTGSAGNQPQHF. The DNA of the CDR3 is TGTGCCAGCAGTTCAACAGGGTCGGCTGGCAATCAGCCCCAGCATTTT.

This clonotype was observed a handful of times. The chain is built from TRBV5-1 and TRBJ1-1, with D uncertain. The germline gives CDR1 SGHRS, CDR2 YFSETQ. Trimming removed 3 bases from V and 1 base from J, with 10 bases in between. The CDR3 has 14 residues. The CDR3 DNA is TGCGCCAGCAGCTACGGACCCCCGAACACTGAAGCTTTCTTT. Its protein is CASSYGPPNTEAFF.

The chain recombines TRBV5-1 with TRBJ2-1; D possibly matches TRBD1 or TRBD2 (5 bases each). The V gene's germline CDR1 is SGHRS and CDR2 YFSETQ. The CDR3 is 13 residues long. Trimming left V 0 bases short and J 9 bases short, with 10 bases between. CDR3: CASSLEWGSEQFF. For the CDR3, the DNA is TGCGCCAGCAGCTTGGAATGGGGGAGTGAGCAGTTCTTC.

The chain has TRBV29-1 and TRBJ2-3, with D possibly TRBD1 on 6 matching bases. Germline CDR1 SQVTM, CDR2 ANQGSEA. V was shortened by 7 bases and J by 2 bases, with 13 bases between the two germline ends. This CDR3 has 13 residues. The CDR3 DNA is TGCAGCGCTCTGGACAGCTACACAGATACGCAGTATTTT. It specifies CSALDSYTDTQYF.

Only a few counts were recorded for this clonotype. The chain carries TRBV3-1 and TRBJ2-2; no firm D call. V lost 2 bases and J lost 3, with 10 bases in between. The CDR3 extends over 15 amino acids. Germline V lookup: CDR1 LGHDT, CDR2 YNNKEL (reference sequence). CDR3 region: CASSQWQVDTGELFF. The CDR3 region has the DNA TGTGCCAGCAGCCAATGGCAGGTGGACACCGGGGAGCTGTTTTTT. Based on the CDR3 plus reference TRBV3-1 and TRBJ2-2, the full variable domain is DTAVSQTPKYLVTQMGNDKSIKCEQNLGHDTMYWYKQDSKKFLKIMFSYNNKELIINETVPNRFSPKSPDKAHLNLHINSLELGDSAVYFCASSQWQVDTGELFFGEGSRLTVL.

The V gene is TRBV11-1, the J gene TRBJ2-3, with D tentatively TRBD1 (6 bases). CDR1 is SGHAT and CDR2 is FQDESV in the germline V gene (reference sequence). V was shortened by 2 bases and J by 2 bases, with 20 bases between the two germline ends. CDR3 length equals 18 residues. The CDR3 spells CASSLPVLGQGFTDTQYF. The CDR3 DNA is TGTGCCAGCAGCTTACCCGTACTGGGGCAGGGGTTCACAGATACGCAGTATTTT.

This clonotype showed up just a few times. The chain couples TRBV29-1 to TRBJ2-7, with D hard to call. Trimming shortened V by 4 bases and J by 5 bases, and 9 bases separated the two germline ends. The germline V gene encodes CDR1 SQVTM and CDR2 ANQGSEA. This CDR3 has 11 amino acids. Here the CDR3 reads CSVVRRDEQYF. Written as DNA, the CDR3 is TGCAGCGTTGTACGCCGAGACGAGCAGTACTTC.

The table lists this clonotype with many counts. The gene calls are TRBV6-5 and TRBJ1-3; weak D call: TRBD1 (5 bases). CDR1 and CDR2 (germline): MNHEY, SVGAGI. This CDR3 has 15 residues. V was pared by 0 bases and J by 5 bases, with 11 bases between. CDR3: CASSYSTWGRNTIYF. CDR3 in DNA: TGTGCCAGCAGTTACTCGACTTGGGGGAGAAACACCATATATTTT.

This clonotype was detected only a few times. The CDR3 spells CASSGQGTNEQFF. DNA of the CDR3: TGTGCCAGCAGTGGACAGGGAACCAATGAGCAGTTCTTC. The chain links TRBV25-1 to TRBJ2-1; 7 bases map to TRBD1. The CDR3 is made up of 13 amino acids. The V and J ends lost 4 bases and 6 bases, in that order; junction bases with no gene match: 3. CDR1 is MGHDK, CDR2 SYGVNS, per germline.

In its sample, this clonotype was seen a few times. CDR3 sequence: CASSSSGGLGFF. Written as DNA, the CDR3 is TGTGCCAGCAGCTCTAGCGGGGGGCTCGGGTTCTTC. This rearrangement joins TRBV5-6 to TRBJ2-1; 11 bases map to TRBD2. The V gene's germline CDR1 is SGHDT and CDR2 YYEEEE. There are 12 residues in the CDR3. J was trimmed by 15 bases and V by 3 bases; bases with no gene match: 5.

The sample holds a few counts of this clonotype. The chain carries TRBV5-1 and TRBJ2-1; 11 positions match TRBD2. Looked up from germline, CDR1 is SGHRS and CDR2 is YFSETQ. The CDR3 is 15 residues long. Trimming at V came to 7 bases and at J to 1 base, leaving 4 bases not matched to a gene. CDR3 protein: CASARLAGSYNEQFF. CDR3 coding DNA: TGCGCCAGCGCTAGACTAGCGGGGTCCTACAATGAGCAGTTCTTC.

This clonotype appeared a few times. The chain couples TRBV12-3 or TRBV12-4 to TRBJ1-1, with D perhaps TRBD1 (6 bases). V was trimmed by 5 bases and J by 1 base, leaving 17 bases between them. The CDR3 is 16 amino acids. The CDR3 region has the DNA TGTGCCAGCAGTCCGGCGGGGGGCGGGGGGAACACTGAAGCTTTCTTT. Amino acid sequence: CASSPAGGGGNTEAFF.

There are many counts of this clonotype. The chain employs TRBV20-1 and TRBJ2-3; TRBD2 matches at 10 bases. The CDR3 runs to 15 residues. The germline V gene has CDR1 DFQATT and CDR2 SNEGSKA (reference sequence). J gave up 3 bases and V 4 bases, and 7 bases lay outside the gene matches. DNA for the CDR3: TGCAGTGCTAATCCCCCTAGCGGGGGAACAGATACGCAGTATTTT. This encodes CSANPPSGGTDTQYF.

The chain combines TRBV12-3 or TRBV12-4 with TRBJ1-2; TRBD1 matches 8 bases. The V and J ends lost 3 bases and 6 bases, in that order; junction bases with no gene match: 6. This CDR3 is 14 amino acids long. CDR3 loop: CASSFADRANGYTF. The CDR3 nucleotides read TGTGCCAGCAGTTTTGCGGACAGGGCAAATGGCTACACCTTC.

The chain links TRBV6-1 to TRBJ2-2, with D possibly TRBD2 on 5 matching bases. CDR3 length equals 15 residues. Trimming shortened V by 2 bases and J by 0 bases, and 7 bases separated the two germline ends. Per the germline V gene, CDR1 is MNHNS and CDR2 is SASEGT. In DNA form, the CDR3 reads TGTGCCAGCAGTGAAAGCGGACCGAACACCGGGGAGCTGTTTTTT. Its protein is CASSESGPNTGELFF.

This clonotype showed up many times. Written as DNA, the CDR3 is TGCGCCAGCAGCTTGGGGACAGGGAACACTGAAGCTTTCTTT. Translation: CASSLGTGNTEAFF. The chain joins TRBV5-1 to TRBJ1-1; 7 bases are shared with TRBD1. V gave up 0 bases and J gave up 1 base; unmatched junction bases: 0. The CDR3 is made up of 14 amino acids. Germline V gene data show CDR1 as SGHRS and CDR2 as YFSETQ. The whole variable domain, remainder taken from reference TRBV5-1 and TRBJ1-1, is KAGVTQTPRYLIKTRGQQVTLSCSPISGHRSVSWYQQTPGQGLQFLFEYFSETQRNKGNFPGRFSGRQFSNSRSEMNVSTLELGDSALYLCASSLGTGNTEAFFGQGTRLTVV.

This clonotype has a count of ten or more. The chain employs TRBV18 and TRBJ2-6; D might be TRBD2 (5 bases). This CDR3 is built from 15 residues. CDR1 and CDR2 from the germline V gene are KGHSH and LQKENI. V lost 4 bases and J lost 4, with 11 bases in between. The CDR3 nucleotides are TGTGCCAGCTCACTCACAGCGGCGGGGGCCAACGTCCTGACTTTC. Translating gives CASSLTAAGANVLTF.

In this sample, this clonotype turned up many times. DNA for the CDR3: TGCGCCAGCAGCTTGGTCGCAGGGGCCAATTCCTACGAGCAGTACTTC. This translates into CASSLVAGANSYEQYF. The chain carries TRBV5-1 and TRBJ2-7; possibly TRBD1 for D (6 bases). The V and J ends lost 0 bases and 1 base respectively, with 14 bases between them. Germline assignment: CDR1 SGHRS and CDR2 YFSETQ. The CDR3 runs 16 residues.

This clonotype was detected ten times or more. The chain recombines TRBV20-1 with TRBJ2-1; D is ambiguous. The V and J ends lost 4 bases and 7 bases respectively, with 8 bases between them. CDR1 and CDR2 from the germline V gene are DFQATT and SNEGSKA (reference sequence). This CDR3 is 11 amino acids long. CDR3 amino acids: CSAMSSNEQFF. CDR3 nucleotides: TGCAGTGCTATGAGTTCGAATGAGCAGTTCTTC.

The chain combines TRBV11-2 with TRBJ2-1; D remains ambiguous. The V gene lost 0 bases and the J gene lost 1 base, with 13 bases spanning the gap. The CDR3 extends over 17 amino acids. Looked up from germline, CDR1 is SGHAT and CDR2 is FQNNGV. The DNA of the CDR3 is TGTGCCAGCAGCTTAGATTACTCGCGGATATCCTACAATGAGCAGTTCTTC. The encoded protein is CASSLDYSRISYNEQFF.

The J gene is TRBJ2-1, the V gene TRBV15; perhaps TRBD2 as D (5 bases). Deletions cut 5 bases from V and 10 bases from J, with 21 bases between. CDR1 LNHNV and CDR2 YYDKDF come from the germline V gene (reference sequence). The CDR3 has 15 residues. CDR3 region: CATSEPNHGVGEQFF. The CDR3 DNA reads TGTGCCACCAGCGAACCTAACCACGGGGTTGGGGAGCAGTTCTTC.

This clonotype was seen more than once but under ten times. The chain has TRBV20-1 and TRBJ2-2, with 7 nucleotides matching TRBD1. This CDR3 region has 14 residues. Germline-derived CDR1 and CDR2 are DFQATT and SNEGSKA (reference sequence). V was clipped by 6 bases and J by 2 bases; unmatched bases: 6. Written as DNA, the CDR3 is TGCAGTGCCGCCGGGACAGACAACACCGGGGAGCTGTTTTTT. Protein product: CSAAGTDNTGELFF.